The clone carrying this T cell receptor (beta chain) was detected a few times. As handled by the study authors: Amplification of reference gene primers provided the estimated nucleated cell counts. Clones were sequenced by immunoSEQ multiplex PCR, and TCRdb holds only the in-frame ones, with some missing. V, J and clone size reflect that table, while D and trimming were determined from the DNA. The profile shows approximately 210,000 clones, 80% to 85% of them singletons. The V and J ends lost 1 base and 9 bases respectively, with 13 bases between them. The germline CDR1 and CDR2 sequences are LGHDT and YNNKEL (reference sequence). The CDR3 extends over 14 amino acids. The sample comes from a study of blood T cell repertoires in COVID-19. Study overall: The United States, Italy and Spain supplied acute and convalescent COVID-19 samples. T cells, B-cell-depleted T cells, or PBMCs supplied cDNA or gDNA.

The sequenced sample consisted of peripheral blood. The TCR was taken from a young man with active or convalescent COVID-19. The gene calls are TRBV3-1 (or the pseudogene TRBV3-2) and TRBJ2-1; TRBD1 might be the D (5 bases). DNA for the CDR3: TGTGCCAGCAGCCAAGGGACACGCCCCGCTGAGCAGTTCTTC. Its protein product is CASSQGTRPAEQFF.